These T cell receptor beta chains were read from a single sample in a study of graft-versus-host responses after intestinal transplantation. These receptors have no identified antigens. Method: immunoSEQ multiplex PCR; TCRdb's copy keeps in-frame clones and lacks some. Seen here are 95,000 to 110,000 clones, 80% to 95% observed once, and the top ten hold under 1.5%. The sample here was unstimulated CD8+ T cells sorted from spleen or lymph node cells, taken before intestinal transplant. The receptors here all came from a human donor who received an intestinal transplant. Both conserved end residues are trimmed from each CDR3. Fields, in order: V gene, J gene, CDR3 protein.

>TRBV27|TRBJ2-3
ASSAYSTSTDTQY
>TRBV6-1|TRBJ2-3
ASSLVSGARDTQY
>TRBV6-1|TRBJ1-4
ASTTGVATNEKLF
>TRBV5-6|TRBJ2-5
ASSLISGGQETQY
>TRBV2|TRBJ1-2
ASTAVNYGYT
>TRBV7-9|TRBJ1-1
ASRPQVDGTEAF
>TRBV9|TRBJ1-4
ASSATGGSEKLF
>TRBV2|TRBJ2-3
ASRGGLADQTNTDTQY
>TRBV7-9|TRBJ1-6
ASSLVAGTYNSPLH
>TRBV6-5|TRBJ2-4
ASSFGAGNIQY
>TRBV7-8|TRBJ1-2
ASSLKADGDGYT
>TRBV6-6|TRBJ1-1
AGGTAMNTEAF
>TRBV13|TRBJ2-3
ASSSLAGSTDTQY
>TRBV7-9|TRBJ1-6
ASSLGSLGAPLH
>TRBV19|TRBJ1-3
ASTTPRVSGNTIY
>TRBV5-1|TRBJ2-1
ASSWGTSSVLYDEQF
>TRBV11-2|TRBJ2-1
ATLLSRGASYNEQF
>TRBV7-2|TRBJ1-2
ASSLVSPSQSINGYT
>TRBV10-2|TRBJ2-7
ASSDLDRPPGEQY
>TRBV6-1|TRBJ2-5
ASSETSGGLETQY
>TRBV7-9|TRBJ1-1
ASSSTLRDTEAF
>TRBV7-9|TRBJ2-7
ASSLERGLTWYEQY
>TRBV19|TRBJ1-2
ASSIPSEDRVYGYT
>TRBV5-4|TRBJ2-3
ASSLDGGAGTDTQY
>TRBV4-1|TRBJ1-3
ASSQVAGPSSGNTIY
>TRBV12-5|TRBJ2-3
ASGPAGSLDTQY
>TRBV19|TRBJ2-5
ASSIRGEQETQY
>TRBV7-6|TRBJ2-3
ASSNTPSGDVLGTQY
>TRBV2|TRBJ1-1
ASSAGKEAF
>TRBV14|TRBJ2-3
ASSPGLATDTQY
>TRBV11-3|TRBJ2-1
ASSLTGNEQF
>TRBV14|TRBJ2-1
ASSQTSGVYNEQF
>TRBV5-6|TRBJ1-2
ASSRGTASYGYT
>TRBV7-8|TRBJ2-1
ASSAVGVREQF
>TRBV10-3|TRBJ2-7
AISADDEQY
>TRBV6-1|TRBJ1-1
ANYQGKTEAF
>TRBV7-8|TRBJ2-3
ASSLTGGSTDTQY
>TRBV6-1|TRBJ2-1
ASSGQGWYNEQF
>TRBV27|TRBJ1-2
ASAAGFDYGYT
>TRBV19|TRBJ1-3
ASNEGLGNTIY